Below, 13 T cell receptor beta chains from the same sample are listed, as sequenced in a study of cytomegalovirus exposure and HLA in healthy donors. The PCR contained 60 Vbeta and 13 Jbeta primers. The assay was immunoSEQ multiplex PCR, and TCRdb's table has in-frame clones only and misses some. The sample consists of approximately 52,000 clones, 65% to 85% of them appearing once. Sequencing was carried out using PBMCs. The receptors come from a female donor in good health and CMV-seronegative.

The J gene is TRBJ2-7, the V gene TRBV11-2, with TRBD2 matching over 8 bases. V shed 0 bases and J 3 bases; nucleotides not matched to a gene: 7. Germline CDR1 reads SGHAT; CDR2 reads FQNNGV. The CDR3 length is 16 residues. The CDR3 loop is CASSLDGLAGYYEQYF. CDR3 bases: TGTGCCAGCAGCTTAGACGGACTAGCCGGATACTACGAGCAGTACTTC.

The V and J genes are TRBV7-8 and TRBJ2-7; no clear D. The CDR3 contains 14 residues. Trimming removed 6 bases at V and 0 bases at J, with 12 bases between. CDR1 is SGHVS, CDR2 FQNEAQ, per germline. In DNA form, the CDR3 reads TGTGCCAGCAGTACAAACGTATTCTCCTACGAGCAGTACTTC. It yields the protein CASSTNVFSYEQYF.

This clone was recorded once. This CDR3 reads CASSDSGTGRGYF. In DNA, the CDR3 is TGTGCCAGCTCAGACTCCGGGACAGGCCGAGGGTACTTC. The chain employs TRBV18 and TRBJ2-7; 8 bases match TRBD1. The CDR3 covers 13 residues. Germline-derived CDR1 and CDR2 are KGHSH and LQKENI. J was trimmed by 12 bases and V by 5 bases; bases with no gene match: 12.

The chain joins TRBV5-4 to TRBJ2-2, with D maybe TRBD1 (6 bases). In germline, CDR1 is SGHNT, CDR2 YYREEE (reference sequence). V shed 2 bases and J shed 6 bases, with 17 bases lying between them. This CDR3 has 16 amino acids. CDR3 nucleotides: TGTGCCAGCAGCTTTCCCTCCAGGGGATCGGCCGGGGAGCTGTTTTTT. It yields the protein CASSFPSRGSAGELFF.

This sequence joins TRBV27 and TRBJ1-2, with 7 bases lining up with TRBD1. V shed 5 bases and J 6 bases; nucleotides not matched to a gene: 15. CDR3 length equals 16 residues. Germline V lookup: CDR1 MNHEY, CDR2 SMNVEV (reference sequence). CDR3 nucleotide sequence: TGTGCCAGCAGTAGTTTAGGGTCAGGGGGTGGAGATGGCTACACCTTC. Residues: CASSSLGSGGGDGYTF.

The chain is built from TRBV27 and TRBJ2-7; D might be TRBD1 (6 bases). This CDR3 has 15 amino acids. Per germline, CDR1 MNHEY and CDR2 SMNVEV (reference sequence). V gave up 0 bases and J gave up 2 bases, with 11 bases separating them. The CDR3 DNA is TGTGCCAGCAGTTTATCGCCGACAGGAGCCTACGAGCAGTACTTC. Translation gives CASSLSPTGAYEQYF.

The chain is built from TRBV21-1 and TRBJ1-5; the table's D call, TRBD1, has no DNA check behind it. TRBV21-1 is classified as a pseudogene. The CDR3 is 14 amino acids. CDR3 in DNA: TGTGCCAGCAGCAAAAAGGCAGGGGGGCAGCCCCAGCATTTT. Protein product: CASSKKAGGQPQHF.

V gene TRBV11-2 combines with J gene TRBJ2-1; D may be TRBD2 (6 bases). The CDR3 has 14 residues. Per germline, CDR1 SGHAT and CDR2 FQNNGV. V was pared by 1 base and J by 10 bases, with 14 bases between. DNA of the CDR3: TGTGCCAGCAGCTTAGGAGGGAGGTTTGAGGAGCAGTTCTTC. This codes for CASSLGGRFEEQFF.

This clone turned up a few times. The chain carries TRBV28 and TRBJ1-2; TRBD1 is a possible D gene (5 bases). The V end lost 3 bases, the J end lost 2 bases, and 10 bases lay between the germline ends. The CDR3 loop spans 14 amino acids. Germline loops: CDR1 MDHEN, CDR2 SYDVKM. CDR3 amino acids: CASSFGKGNYGYTF. CDR3 sequence (DNA): TGTGCCAGCAGTTTCGGAAAGGGGAACTATGGCTACACCTTC.

The rearrangement uses TRBV2 and TRBJ1-2; the D is unclear. The CDR3 is 14 residues long. V was clipped by 8 bases and J by 1 base, with 14 bases between them. In germline, CDR1 is SNHLY, CDR2 FYNNEI. CDR3 in amino acids: CASDGREFNYGYTF. CDR3 nucleotide sequence: TGTGCCAGCGACGGGAGGGAATTTAACTATGGCTACACCTTC.

The chain is built from TRBV28 and TRBJ2-7; a possible D gene is TRBD2 (5 bases). The CDR3 contains 11 residues. Germline V gene data show CDR1 as MDHEN and CDR2 as SYDVKM. V gave up 6 bases and J gave up 3 bases, with 6 bases separating them. In nucleotides, the CDR3 is TGTGCCAGCAGCCGGGGCTACGAGCAGTACTTC. This translates into CASSRGYEQYF.

The sample holds a few counts of this clone. The CDR3 DNA sequence: TGTGCCAGCAGTTGGGGACAGGGGTTTGGCGAGCAGTACTTC. Translating it yields CASSWGQGFGEQYF. The chain carries TRBV6-5 and TRBJ2-7; 10 bases match TRBD1. The CDR3 runs 14 residues. V lost 4 bases and J lost 6; bases outside the gene matches: 6. Germline CDR1 reads MNHEY; CDR2 reads SVGAGI.

V usage is TRBV4-2 and J usage is TRBJ1-3; TRBD1 might be the D (5 bases). CDR1 and CDR2 from the germline V gene are LGHNA and YNFKEQ. CDR3 size: 17 residues. Trimming took off 2 bases at V and 1 base at J, with 15 bases between the two ends. This CDR3 is CASSQHLRVRSGNTIYF. For the CDR3, the DNA is TGTGCCAGCAGCCAACACCTCAGGGTGAGATCTGGAAACACCATATATTTT.